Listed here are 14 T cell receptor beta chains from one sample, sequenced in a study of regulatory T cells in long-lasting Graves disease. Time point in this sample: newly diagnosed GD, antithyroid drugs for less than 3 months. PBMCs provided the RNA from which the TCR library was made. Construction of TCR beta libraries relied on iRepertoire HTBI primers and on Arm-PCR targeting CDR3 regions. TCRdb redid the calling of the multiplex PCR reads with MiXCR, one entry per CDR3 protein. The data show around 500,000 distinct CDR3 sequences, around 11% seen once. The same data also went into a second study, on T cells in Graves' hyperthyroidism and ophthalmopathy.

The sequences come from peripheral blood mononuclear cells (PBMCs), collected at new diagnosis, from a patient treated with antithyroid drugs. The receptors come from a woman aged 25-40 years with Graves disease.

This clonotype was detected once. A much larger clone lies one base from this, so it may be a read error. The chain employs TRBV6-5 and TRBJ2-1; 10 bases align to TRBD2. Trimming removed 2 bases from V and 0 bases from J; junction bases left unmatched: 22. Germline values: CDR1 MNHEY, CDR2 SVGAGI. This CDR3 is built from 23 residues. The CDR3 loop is CASSYGAHLDKVASGSSYNEQFF. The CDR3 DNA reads TGTGCCAGCAGTTACGGGGCCCACCTGGACAAAGTGGCTAGCGGGAGCTCCTACAATGAGCAGTTCTTC.

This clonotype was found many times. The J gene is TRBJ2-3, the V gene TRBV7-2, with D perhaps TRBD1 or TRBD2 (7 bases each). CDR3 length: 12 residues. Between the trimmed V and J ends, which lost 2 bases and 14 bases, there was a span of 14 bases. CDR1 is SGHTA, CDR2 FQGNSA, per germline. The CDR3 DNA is TGTGCCAGCAGCTTATGGGGAGGGGGCCCGTATTTT. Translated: CASSLWGGGPYF.

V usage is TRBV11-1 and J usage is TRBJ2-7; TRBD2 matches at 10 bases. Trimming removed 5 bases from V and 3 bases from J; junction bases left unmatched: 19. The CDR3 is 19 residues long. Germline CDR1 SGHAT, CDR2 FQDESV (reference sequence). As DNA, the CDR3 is TGTGCCAGCAGCCCGGAGCTCAATCTAGCGGGAGAAAGCATCTACGAGCAGTACTTC. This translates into CASSPELNLAGESIYEQYF.

This CDR3 reads CASTPIGSQETQYF. The CDR3 DNA reads as TGCGCCAGCACCCCGATAGGCTCCCAAGAGACCCAGTACTTC. The chain couples TRBV5-1 to TRBJ2-5, with D uncertain. The CDR3 extends over 14 amino acids. Deletions cut 6 bases from V and 1 base from J, with 13 bases between. Germline V lookup: CDR1 SGHRS, CDR2 YFSETQ.

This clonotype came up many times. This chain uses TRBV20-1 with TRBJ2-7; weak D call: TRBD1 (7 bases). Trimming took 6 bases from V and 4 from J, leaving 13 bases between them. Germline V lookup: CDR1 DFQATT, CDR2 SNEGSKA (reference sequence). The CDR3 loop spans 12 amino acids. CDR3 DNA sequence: TGCAGTGCCCCCAGGGGGGATTACGAGCAGTACTTC. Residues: CSAPRGDYEQYF.

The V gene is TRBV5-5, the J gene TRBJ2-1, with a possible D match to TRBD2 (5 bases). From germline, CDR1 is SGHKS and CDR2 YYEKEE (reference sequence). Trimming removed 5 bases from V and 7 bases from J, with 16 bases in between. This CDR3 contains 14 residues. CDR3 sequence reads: CASSRNEGGNEQFF. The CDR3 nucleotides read TGTGCCAGCAGTAGGAACGAGGGTGGTAATGAGCAGTTCTTC.

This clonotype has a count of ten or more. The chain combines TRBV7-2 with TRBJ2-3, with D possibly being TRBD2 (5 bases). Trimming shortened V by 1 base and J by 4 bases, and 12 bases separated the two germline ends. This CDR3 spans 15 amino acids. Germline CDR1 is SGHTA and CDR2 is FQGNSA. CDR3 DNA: TGTGCCAGCAGCTTAGGGGGAGTGTGGTCAGATACGCAGTATTTT. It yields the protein CASSLGGVWSDTQYF.

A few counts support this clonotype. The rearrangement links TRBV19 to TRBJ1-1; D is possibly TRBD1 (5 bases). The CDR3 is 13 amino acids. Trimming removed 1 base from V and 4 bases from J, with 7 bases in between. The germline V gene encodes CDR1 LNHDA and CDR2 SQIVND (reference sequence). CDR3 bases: TGTGCCAGTAGTATAGTCGGGGGCACTGAAGCTTTCTTT. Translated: CASSIVGGTEAFF.

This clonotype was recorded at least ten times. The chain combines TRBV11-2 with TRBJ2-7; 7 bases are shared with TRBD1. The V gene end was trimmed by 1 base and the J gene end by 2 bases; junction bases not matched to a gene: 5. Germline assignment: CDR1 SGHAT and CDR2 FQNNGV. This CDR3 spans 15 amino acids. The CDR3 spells CASSLGTGNTYEQYF. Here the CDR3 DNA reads TGTGCCAGCAGCTTAGGGACAGGTAACACCTACGAGCAGTACTTC.

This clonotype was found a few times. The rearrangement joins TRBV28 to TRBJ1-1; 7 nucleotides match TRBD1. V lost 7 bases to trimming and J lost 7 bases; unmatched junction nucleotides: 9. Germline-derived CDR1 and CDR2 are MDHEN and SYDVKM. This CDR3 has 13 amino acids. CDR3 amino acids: CASTPFGQVEAFF. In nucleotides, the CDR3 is TGTGCCAGCACTCCTTTCGGACAGGTTGAAGCTTTCTTT.

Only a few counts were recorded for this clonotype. CDR3 sequence reads: CASRGKTTGGPTDTQYF. As DNA, the CDR3 is TGCGCCAGCAGGGGAAAAACGACAGGGGGCCCCACAGATACGCAGTATTTT. The chain joins TRBV10-2 to TRBJ2-3; TRBD1 agrees at 10 bases. The CDR3 contains 17 residues. V lost 6 bases and J lost 2; bases outside the gene matches: 11. Germline CDR1 WSHSY, CDR2 SAAADI.

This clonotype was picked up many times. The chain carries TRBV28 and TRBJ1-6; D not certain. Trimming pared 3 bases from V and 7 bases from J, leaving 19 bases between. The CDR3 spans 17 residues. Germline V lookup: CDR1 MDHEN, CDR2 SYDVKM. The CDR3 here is CASSLVKAKGANSPLHF. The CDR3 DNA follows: TGTGCCAGCAGTTTGGTTAAAGCGAAGGGCGCAAATTCACCCCTCCACTTT.

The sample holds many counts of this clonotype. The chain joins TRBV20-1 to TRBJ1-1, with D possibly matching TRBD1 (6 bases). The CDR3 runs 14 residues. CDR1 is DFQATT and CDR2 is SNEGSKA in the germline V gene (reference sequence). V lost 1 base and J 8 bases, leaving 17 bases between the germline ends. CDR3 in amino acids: CSARAGGLGTEAFF. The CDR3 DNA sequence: TGCAGTGCTAGAGCTGGGGGTTTGGGGACAGAAGCTTTCTTT.

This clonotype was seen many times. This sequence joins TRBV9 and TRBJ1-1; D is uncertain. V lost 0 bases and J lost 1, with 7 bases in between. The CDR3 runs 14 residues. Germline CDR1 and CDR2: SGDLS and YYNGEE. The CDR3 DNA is TGTGCCAGCAGCGTAGATGAGGGGAACACTGAAGCTTTCTTT. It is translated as CASSVDEGNTEAFF.